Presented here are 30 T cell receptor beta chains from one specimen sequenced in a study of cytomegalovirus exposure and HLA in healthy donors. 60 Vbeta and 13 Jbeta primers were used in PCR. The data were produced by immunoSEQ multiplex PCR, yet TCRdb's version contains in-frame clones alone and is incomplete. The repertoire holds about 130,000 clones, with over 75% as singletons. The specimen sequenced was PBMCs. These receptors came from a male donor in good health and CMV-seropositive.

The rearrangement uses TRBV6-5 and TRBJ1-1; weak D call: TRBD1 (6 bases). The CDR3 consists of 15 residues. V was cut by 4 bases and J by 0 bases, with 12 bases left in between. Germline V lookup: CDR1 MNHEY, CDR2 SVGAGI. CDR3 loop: CASSSVDSLNTEAFF. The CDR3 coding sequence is TGTGCCAGCAGTTCCGTGGACAGCTTGAACACTGAAGCTTTCTTT.

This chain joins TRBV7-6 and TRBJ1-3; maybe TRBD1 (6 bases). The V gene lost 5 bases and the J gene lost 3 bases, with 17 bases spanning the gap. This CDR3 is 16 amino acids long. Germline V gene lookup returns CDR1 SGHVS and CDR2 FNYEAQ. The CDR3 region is CASSLSRGGGGNTIYF. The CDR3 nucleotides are TGTGCCAGCAGCCTCTCGCGCGGGGGCGGTGGAAACACCATATATTTT.

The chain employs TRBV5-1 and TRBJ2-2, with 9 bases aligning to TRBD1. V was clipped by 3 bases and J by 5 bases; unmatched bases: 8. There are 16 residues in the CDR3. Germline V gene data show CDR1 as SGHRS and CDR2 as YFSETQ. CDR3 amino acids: CASSSTGGRGTGELFF. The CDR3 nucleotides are TGCGCCAGCAGCTCCACAGGGGGCCGGGGAACCGGGGAGCTGTTTTTT.

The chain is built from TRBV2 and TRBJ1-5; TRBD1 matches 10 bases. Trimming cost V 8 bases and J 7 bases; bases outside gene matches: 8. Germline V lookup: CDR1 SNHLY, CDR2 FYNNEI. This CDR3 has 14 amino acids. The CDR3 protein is CASGDRGLEQPQHF. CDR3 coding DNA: TGTGCCAGCGGAGACAGGGGGCTTGAGCAGCCCCAGCATTTT.

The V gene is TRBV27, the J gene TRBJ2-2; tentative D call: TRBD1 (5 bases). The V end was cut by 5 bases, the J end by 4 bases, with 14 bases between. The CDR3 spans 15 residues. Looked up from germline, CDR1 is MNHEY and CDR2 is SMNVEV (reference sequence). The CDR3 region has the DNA TGTGCCAGCAGTCCCAGGGCTTCTAGCACCGGGGAGCTGTTTTTT. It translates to CASSPRASSTGELFF.

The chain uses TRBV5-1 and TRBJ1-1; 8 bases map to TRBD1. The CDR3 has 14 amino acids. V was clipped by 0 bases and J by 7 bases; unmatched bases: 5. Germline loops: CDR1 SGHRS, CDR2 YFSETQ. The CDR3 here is CASSLAETGDEAFF. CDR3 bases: TGCGCCAGCAGCTTGGCCGAGACAGGGGATGAAGCTTTCTTT.

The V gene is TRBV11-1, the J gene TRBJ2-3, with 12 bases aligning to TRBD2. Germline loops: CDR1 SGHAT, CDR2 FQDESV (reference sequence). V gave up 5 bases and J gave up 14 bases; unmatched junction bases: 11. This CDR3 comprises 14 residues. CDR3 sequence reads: CASSRLAGESTAYF. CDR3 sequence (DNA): TGTGCCAGCAGCCGACTAGCGGGGGAGAGTACAGCGTATTTT. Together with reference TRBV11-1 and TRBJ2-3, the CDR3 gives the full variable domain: EAEVAQSPRYKITEKSQAVAFWCDPISGHATLYWYRQILGQGPELLVQFQDESVVDDSQLPKDRFSAERLKGVDSTLKIQPAELGDSAMYLCASSRLAGESTAYFGPGTRLTVL.

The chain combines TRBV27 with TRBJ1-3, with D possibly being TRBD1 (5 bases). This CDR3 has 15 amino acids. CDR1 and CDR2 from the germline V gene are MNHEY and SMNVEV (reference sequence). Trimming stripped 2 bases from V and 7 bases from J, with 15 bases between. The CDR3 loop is CASSLSPGSTNTIYF. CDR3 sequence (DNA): TGTGCCAGCAGTTTAAGTCCAGGGTCAACTAACACCATATATTTT.

The CDR3 sequence is CASSGPRGKSYEQYF. CDR3 DNA: TGTGCCAGCAGTGGCCCCCGGGGGAAGTCCTACGAGCAGTACTTC. This chain links TRBV28 with TRBJ2-7; D perhaps matches TRBD2 (6 bases). The CDR3 totals 15 residues. Germline V gene data show CDR1 as MDHEN and CDR2 as SYDVKM. V lost 5 bases to trimming and J lost 1 base, with 15 bases between them.

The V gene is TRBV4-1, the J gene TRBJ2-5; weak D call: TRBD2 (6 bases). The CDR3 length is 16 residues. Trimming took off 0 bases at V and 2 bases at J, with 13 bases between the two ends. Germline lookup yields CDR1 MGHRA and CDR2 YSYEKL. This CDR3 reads CASSQDIETRQETQYF. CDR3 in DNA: TGCGCCAGCAGCCAAGATATTGAGACTAGACAAGAGACCCAGTACTTC.

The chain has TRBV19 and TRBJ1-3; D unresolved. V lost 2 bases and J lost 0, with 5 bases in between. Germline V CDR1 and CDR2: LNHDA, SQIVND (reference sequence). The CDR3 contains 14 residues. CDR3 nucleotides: TGTGCCAGTAGTATAAGCAACTCTGGAAACACCATATATTTT. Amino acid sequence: CASSISNSGNTIYF.

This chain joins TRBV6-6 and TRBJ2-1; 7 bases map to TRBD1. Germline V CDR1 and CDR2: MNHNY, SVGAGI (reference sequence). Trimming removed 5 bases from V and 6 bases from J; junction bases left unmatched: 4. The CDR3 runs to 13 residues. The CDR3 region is CASSLEGANEQFF. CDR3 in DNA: TGTGCCAGCAGTCTTGAGGGGGCCAATGAGCAGTTCTTC.

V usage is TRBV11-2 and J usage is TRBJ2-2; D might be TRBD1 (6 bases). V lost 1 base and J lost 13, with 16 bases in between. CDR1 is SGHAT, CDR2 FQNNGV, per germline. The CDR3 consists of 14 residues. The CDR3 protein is CASSLGRGRYGLFF. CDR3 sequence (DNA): TGTGCCAGCAGCTTAGGCAGGGGCCGATATGGGCTGTTTTTT. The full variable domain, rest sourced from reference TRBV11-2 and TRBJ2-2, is EAGVAQSPRYKIIEKRQSVAFWCNPISGHATLYWYQQILGQGPKLLIQFQNNGVVDDSQLPKDRFSAERLKGVDSTLKIQPAKLEDSAVYLCASSLGRGRYGLFFGEGSRLTVL.

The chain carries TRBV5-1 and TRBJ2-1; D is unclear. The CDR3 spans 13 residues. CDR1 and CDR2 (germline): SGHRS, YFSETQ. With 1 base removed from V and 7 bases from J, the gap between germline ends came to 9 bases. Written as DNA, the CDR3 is TGCGCCAGCAGCTTGTCGGTTATGAATGAGCAGTTCTTC. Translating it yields CASSLSVMNEQFF. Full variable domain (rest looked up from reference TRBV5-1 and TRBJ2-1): KAGVTQTPRYLIKTRGQQVTLSCSPISGHRSVSWYQQTPGQGLQFLFEYFSETQRNKGNFPGRFSGRQFSNSRSEMNVSTLELGDSALYLCASSLSVMNEQFFGPGTRLTVL.

The chain's CDR3 is CASSKVYEQYF. In DNA, the CDR3 is TGTGCCAGCAGCAAAGTATACGAGCAGTACTTC. The chain couples TRBV21-1 to TRBJ2-7; the listed D gene, TRBD2, was not tested against the DNA. TRBV21-1 is a pseudogene segment. The CDR3 length is 11 residues.

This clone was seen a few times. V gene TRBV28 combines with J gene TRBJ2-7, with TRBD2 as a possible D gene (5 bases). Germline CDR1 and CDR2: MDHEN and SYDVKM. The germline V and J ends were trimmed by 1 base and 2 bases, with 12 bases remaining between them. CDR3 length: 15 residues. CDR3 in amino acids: CASSLSAGSAYEQYF. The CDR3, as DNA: TGTGCCAGCAGTTTATCCGCGGGCTCGGCCTACGAGCAGTACTTC.

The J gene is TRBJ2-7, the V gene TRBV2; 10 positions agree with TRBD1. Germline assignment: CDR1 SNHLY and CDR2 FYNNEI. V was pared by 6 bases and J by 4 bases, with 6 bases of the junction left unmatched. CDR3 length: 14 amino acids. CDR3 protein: CASSGTGDKYEQYF. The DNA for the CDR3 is TGTGCCAGCAGCGGGACAGGGGATAAGTACGAGCAGTACTTC.

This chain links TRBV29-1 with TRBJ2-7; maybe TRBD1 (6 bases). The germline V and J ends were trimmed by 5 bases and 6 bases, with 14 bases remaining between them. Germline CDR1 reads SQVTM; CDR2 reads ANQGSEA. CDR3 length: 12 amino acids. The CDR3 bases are TGCAGCGTTAGGGGGTTGATTGGCGAGCAGTACTTC. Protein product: CSVRGLIGEQYF.

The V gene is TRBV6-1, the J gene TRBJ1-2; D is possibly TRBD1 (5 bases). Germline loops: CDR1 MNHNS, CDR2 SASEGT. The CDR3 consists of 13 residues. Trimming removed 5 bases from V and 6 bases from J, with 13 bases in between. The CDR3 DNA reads TGTGCCAGCAGTCTGCAGGGAGGTGATGGCTACACCTTC. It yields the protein CASSLQGGDGYTF.

CDR3: CASSRRLAGKGDTQYF. CDR3 coding DNA: TGTGCCAGCAGTCGGCGACTAGCGGGCAAGGGAGATACGCAGTATTTT. The chain links TRBV5-4 to TRBJ2-3; 10 bases line up with TRBD2. V shed 5 bases, J shed 5 bases, and the junction held 11 bases outside the gene matches. This CDR3 comprises 16 residues. Germline V gives CDR1 SGHNT, CDR2 YYREEE (reference sequence).

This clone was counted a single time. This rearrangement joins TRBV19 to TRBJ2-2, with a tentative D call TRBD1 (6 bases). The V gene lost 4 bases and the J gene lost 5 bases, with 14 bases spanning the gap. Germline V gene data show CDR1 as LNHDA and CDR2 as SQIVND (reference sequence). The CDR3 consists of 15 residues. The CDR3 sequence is CASSTSMGATGELFF. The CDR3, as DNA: TGTGCCAGTAGTACGTCGATGGGGGCGACCGGGGAGCTGTTTTTT.

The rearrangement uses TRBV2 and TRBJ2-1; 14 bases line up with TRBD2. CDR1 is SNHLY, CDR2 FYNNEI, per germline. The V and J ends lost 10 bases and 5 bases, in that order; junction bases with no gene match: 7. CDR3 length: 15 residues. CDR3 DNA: TGTGCCACCTTGACTAGCGGGGGGGTAAACAATGAGCAGTTCTTC. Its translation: CATLTSGGVNNEQFF.

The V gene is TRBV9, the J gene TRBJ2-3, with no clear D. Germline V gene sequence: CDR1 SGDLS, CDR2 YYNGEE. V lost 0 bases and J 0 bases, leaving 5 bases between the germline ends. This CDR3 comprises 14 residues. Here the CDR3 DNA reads TGTGCCAGCAGCGTAGCCGGGAGCACAGATACGCAGTATTTT. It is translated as CASSVAGSTDTQYF.

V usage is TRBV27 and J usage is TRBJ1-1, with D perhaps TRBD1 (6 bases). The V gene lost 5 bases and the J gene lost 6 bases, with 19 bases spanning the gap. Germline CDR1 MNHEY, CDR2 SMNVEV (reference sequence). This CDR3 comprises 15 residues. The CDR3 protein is CASSPPDRTSAEAFF. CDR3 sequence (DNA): TGTGCCAGCAGTCCGCCGGACAGAACGTCTGCTGAAGCTTTCTTT.

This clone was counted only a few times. CDR3 in DNA: TGCAGCGTTGTCGAGGGTCCAGATACGCAGTATTTT. Translated: CSVVEGPDTQYF. The genes are TRBV29-1 and TRBJ2-3, with a tentative D call TRBD2 (5 bases). Trimming cost V 4 bases and J 4 bases, with 9 bases left between them. CDR1 and CDR2 (germline): SQVTM, ANQGSEA. The CDR3 has 12 residues.

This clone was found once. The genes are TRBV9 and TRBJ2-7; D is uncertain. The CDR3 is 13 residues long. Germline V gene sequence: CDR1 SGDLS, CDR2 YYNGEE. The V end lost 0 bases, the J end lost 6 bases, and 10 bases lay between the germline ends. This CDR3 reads CASSVVVSGEQYF. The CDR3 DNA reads TGTGCCAGCAGCGTAGTAGTAAGTGGCGAGCAGTACTTC.

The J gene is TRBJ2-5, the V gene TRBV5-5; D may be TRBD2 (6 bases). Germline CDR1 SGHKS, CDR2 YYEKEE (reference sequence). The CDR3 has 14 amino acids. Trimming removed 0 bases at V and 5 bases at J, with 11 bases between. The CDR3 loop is CASSLVGLGETQYF. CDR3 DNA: TGTGCCAGCAGCTTGGTGGGACTGGGGGAGACCCAGTACTTC.

The CDR3 region has the DNA TGTGCCAGCTCACCTCCCGGGACTAGCGCTCCTACGGGGGATACGCAGTATTTT. It yields the protein CASSPPGTSAPTGDTQYF. The chain carries TRBV18 and TRBJ2-3, with 10 bases aligning to TRBD2. Germline trimming cut 3 bases from V and 6 bases from J; bases unmatched to any gene: 15. The CDR3 sequence is 18 residues long. Germline V gives CDR1 KGHSH, CDR2 LQKENI.

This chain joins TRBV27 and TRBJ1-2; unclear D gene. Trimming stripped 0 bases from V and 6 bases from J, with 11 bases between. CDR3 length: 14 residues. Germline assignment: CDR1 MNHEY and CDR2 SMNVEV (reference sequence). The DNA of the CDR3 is TGTGCCAGCAGTTTATCGCCGGGGAGGAATGGCTACACCTTC. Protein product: CASSLSPGRNGYTF.

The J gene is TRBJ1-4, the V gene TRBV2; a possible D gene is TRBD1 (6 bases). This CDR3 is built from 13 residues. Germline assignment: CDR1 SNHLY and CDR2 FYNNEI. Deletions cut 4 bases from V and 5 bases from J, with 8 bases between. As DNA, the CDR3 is TGTGCCAGCAGTGGGACAGAGAATGAAAAACTGTTTTTT. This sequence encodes CASSGTENEKLFF. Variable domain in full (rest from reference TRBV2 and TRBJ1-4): EPEVTQTPSHQVTQMGQEVILRCVPISNHLYFYWYRQILGQKVEFLVSFYNNEISEKSEIFDDQFSVERPDGSNFTLKIRSTKLEDSAMYFCASSGTENEKLFFGSGTQLSVL.